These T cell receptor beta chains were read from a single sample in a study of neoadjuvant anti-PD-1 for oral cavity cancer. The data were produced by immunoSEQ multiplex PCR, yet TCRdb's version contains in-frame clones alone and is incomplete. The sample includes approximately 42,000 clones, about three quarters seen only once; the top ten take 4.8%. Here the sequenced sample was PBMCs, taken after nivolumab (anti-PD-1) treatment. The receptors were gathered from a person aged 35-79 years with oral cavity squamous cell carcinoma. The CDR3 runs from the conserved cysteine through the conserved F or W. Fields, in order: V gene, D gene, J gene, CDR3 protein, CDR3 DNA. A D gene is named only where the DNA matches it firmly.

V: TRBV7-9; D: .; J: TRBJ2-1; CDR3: CASSPRDGSIHEQFF; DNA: TGTGCCAGCAGCCCCAGGGACGGGTCCATCCATGAGCAGTTCTTC
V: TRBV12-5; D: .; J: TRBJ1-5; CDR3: CASGPNRPHQPQHF; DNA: TGTGCTAGTGGACCGAACAGGCCCCACCAGCCCCAGCATTTT
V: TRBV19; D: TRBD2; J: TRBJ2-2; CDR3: CATNKLSGGGGTGELFF; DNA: TGTGCCACTAACAAGCTAAGCGGGGGAGGAGGGACCGGGGAGCTGTTTTTT
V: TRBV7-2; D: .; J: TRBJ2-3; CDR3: CASSLETVVVGITDTQYF; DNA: TGTGCCAGCAGCTTAGAAACGGTCGTAGTGGGGATCACAGATACGCAGTATTTT
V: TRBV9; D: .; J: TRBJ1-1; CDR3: CASSVGTPTAEAFF; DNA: TGTGCCAGCAGCGTCGGGACTCCAACGGCTGAAGCTTTCTTT
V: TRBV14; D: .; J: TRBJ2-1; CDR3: CASSLRINSYNEQFF; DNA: TGTGCCAGCAGCCTAAGAATTAACTCCTACAATGAGCAGTTCTTC
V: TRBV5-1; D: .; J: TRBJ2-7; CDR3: CASSLGGGLAYEQYF; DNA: TGCGCCAGCAGCTTGGGTGGCGGTCTAGCCTACGAGCAGTACTTC
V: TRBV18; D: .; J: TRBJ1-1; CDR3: CASSRGRNTEAFF; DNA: TGTGCCAGCTCACGGGGCAGGAACACTGAAGCTTTCTTT
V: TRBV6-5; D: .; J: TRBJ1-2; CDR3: CASSYSRGLGYGYTF; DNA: TGTGCCAGCAGTTACTCTAGGGGACTAGGCTATGGCTACACCTTC
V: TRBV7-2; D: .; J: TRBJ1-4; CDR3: CASSYGANEKLFF; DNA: TGTGCCAGCAGCTACGGCGCTAATGAAAAACTGTTTTTT
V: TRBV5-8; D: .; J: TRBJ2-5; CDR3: CASSLRLLGETQYF; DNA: TGTGCCAGCAGCTTACGACTACTAGGAGAGACCCAGTACTTC
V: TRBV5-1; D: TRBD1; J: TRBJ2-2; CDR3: CASSGRGLDGELFF; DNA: TGCGCCAGCAGCGGCAGGGGGCTAGACGGGGAGCTGTTTTTT
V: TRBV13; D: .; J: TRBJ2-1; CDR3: CASSNRWSTYNEQFF; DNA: TGTGCCAGCAGCAATCGCTGGTCGACCTACAATGAGCAGTTCTTC
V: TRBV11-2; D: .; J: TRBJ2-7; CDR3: CASSLAGGREQYF; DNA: TGTGCCAGCAGCTTAGCGGGGGGCAGGGAGCAGTACTTC
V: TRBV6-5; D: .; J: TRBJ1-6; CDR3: CASSYSKRDNSPLHF; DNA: TGTGCCAGCAGTTACTCGAAGAGAGATAATTCACCCCTCCACTTT